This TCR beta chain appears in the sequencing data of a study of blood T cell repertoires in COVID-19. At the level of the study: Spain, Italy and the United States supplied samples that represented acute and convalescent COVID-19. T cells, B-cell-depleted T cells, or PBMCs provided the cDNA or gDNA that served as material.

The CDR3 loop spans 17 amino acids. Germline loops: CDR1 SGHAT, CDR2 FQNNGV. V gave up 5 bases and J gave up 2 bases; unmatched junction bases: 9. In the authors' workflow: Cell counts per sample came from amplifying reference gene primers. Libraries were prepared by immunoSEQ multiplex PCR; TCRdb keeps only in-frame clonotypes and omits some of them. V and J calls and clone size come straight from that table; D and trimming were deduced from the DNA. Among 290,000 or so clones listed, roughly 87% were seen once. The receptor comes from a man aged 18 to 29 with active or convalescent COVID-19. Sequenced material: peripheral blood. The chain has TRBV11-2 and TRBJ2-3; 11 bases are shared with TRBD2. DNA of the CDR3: TGTGCCAGCAGCGCCAGACTAGCGGGGCTTCACACAGATACGCAGTATTTT. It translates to CASSARLAGLHTDTQYF.